This entry lists 30 T cell receptor beta chains sequenced from one sample in a study of blood T cells in healthy people across ages (dated by TCRdb to between 2015 and 2017). Library preparation was by 5' RACE. Sequencing took place on an Illumina HiSeq 2500. A second PCR of roughly 7 to 11 cycles was run with a J-beta primer mix and a sample-barcoded 5' primer. TCRdb cleaned the public reads at Q25 with fastp, built clones with MiXCR and kept in-frame beta chains. Every distinct CDR3 protein forms one entry, paired with its most common genes and DNA. This sample is represented by fewer than 950,000 distinct CDR3 sequences; 50% to 65% of them were singletons. Of the sample, approximately 40% is held by the ten largest clones. The material sequenced was blood. The source of these receptors is a man older than 75 in good health.

The J gene is TRBJ2-2, the V gene TRBV5-1, with unresolved D. Germline CDR1 reads SGHRS; CDR2 reads YFSETQ. This CDR3 is 15 amino acids long. Trimming stripped 4 bases from V and 5 bases from J, with 15 bases between. The CDR3 region has the DNA TGCGCCAGCAGCAAGGACCCCTCGAGAACCGGGGAGCTGTTTTTT. Its protein is CASSKDPSRTGELFF.

This sequence joins TRBV3-1 and TRBJ2-1; 14 bases line up with TRBD2. Germline V gene sequence: CDR1 LGHDT, CDR2 YNNKEL (reference sequence). V lost 1 base to trimming and J lost 8 bases; unmatched junction nucleotides: 10. CDR3 length: 18 residues. CDR3 coding DNA: TGTGCCAGCAGCCAAGGTGGGACTAGCGGGAGACCGCCCCATGAGCAGTTCTTC. This sequence encodes CASSQGGTSGRPPHEQFF.

The V and J genes are TRBV20-1 and TRBJ1-2; the D is unclear. CDR1 is DFQATT and CDR2 is SNEGSKA in the germline V gene (reference sequence). The V end was cut by 3 bases, the J end by 4 bases, with 9 bases between. The CDR3 has 12 amino acids. CDR3 in DNA: TGCAGTGCTAGGGGTGGGCGCTATGGCTACACCTTC. It is translated as CSARGGRYGYTF.

The chain recombines TRBV15 with TRBJ1-4; D possibly corresponds to TRBD1 (6 bases). The V end was cut by 0 bases, the J end by 5 bases, with 13 bases between. Germline CDR1 LNHNV, CDR2 YYDKDF (reference sequence). The CDR3 has 16 residues. CDR3 sequence reads: CATSRESGGANEKLFF. The CDR3 DNA is TGTGCCACCAGCAGAGAGTCGGGGGGCGCGAATGAAAAACTGTTTTTT.

The rearrangement links TRBV20-1 to TRBJ1-2, with D hard to call. Looked up from germline, CDR1 is DFQATT and CDR2 is SNEGSKA (reference sequence). The CDR3 is 15 amino acids. Between the trimmed V and J ends, which lost 0 bases and 4 bases, there was a span of 15 bases. This CDR3 is CSARDRQRWSYGYTF. Written as DNA, the CDR3 is TGCAGTGCTAGAGATCGCCAACGATGGAGCTATGGCTACACCTTC.

The V and J genes are TRBV6-5 and TRBJ2-3; D might be TRBD1 (6 bases). This CDR3 region has 16 residues. Germline loops: CDR1 MNHEY, CDR2 SVGAGI. V was pared by 0 bases and J by 4 bases, with 14 bases between. The CDR3: CASSYSGHSQPDTQYF. The CDR3 DNA is TGTGCCAGCAGTTACTCGGGACACTCACAGCCAGATACGCAGTATTTT.

This clonotype was recorded a few times. The chain couples TRBV27 to TRBJ1-2; 7 bases align to TRBD1. V lost 3 bases to trimming and J lost 6 bases; unmatched junction nucleotides: 7. In germline, CDR1 is MNHEY, CDR2 SMNVEV (reference sequence). The length of the CDR3 is 14 residues. The CDR3 loop reads CASSFWGQPDGYTF. CDR3 DNA: TGTGCCAGCAGTTTCTGGGGACAGCCGGATGGCTACACCTTC.

V and J are TRBV3-1 and TRBJ2-1, with 8 bases aligning to TRBD1. This CDR3 is 15 amino acids long. CDR1 LGHDT and CDR2 YNNKEL come from the germline V gene (reference sequence). The V gene end was trimmed by 5 bases and the J gene end by 6 bases; junction bases not matched to a gene: 9. In DNA form, the CDR3 reads TGTGCCAGCAGCTCCAAGAGGACAGGGCCCAATGAGCAGTTCTTC. Its translation is CASSSKRTGPNEQFF.

The V gene is TRBV5-1, the J gene TRBJ2-5, with a tentative D call TRBD2 (6 bases). The V and J ends lost 7 bases and 1 base respectively, with 11 bases between them. Germline V CDR1 and CDR2: SGHRS, YFSETQ. This CDR3 has 13 amino acids. The CDR3 DNA sequence: TGCGCCAGCCGGAGGGGATTCCAAGAGACCCAGTACTTC. This encodes CASRRGFQETQYF.

The chain has TRBV5-1 and TRBJ2-5, with a weak D call TRBD2 (5 bases). This CDR3 is built from 15 residues. Germline V gene sequence: CDR1 SGHRS, CDR2 YFSETQ. Trimming cost V 7 bases and J 5 bases, with 21 bases left between them. CDR3 nucleotides: TGCGCCAGCGCTATAGACGGGATTTCCACGGAGACCCAGTACTTC. It yields the protein CASAIDGISTETQYF.

The V gene is TRBV28, the J gene TRBJ2-1; D remains ambiguous. The germline gives CDR1 MDHEN, CDR2 SYDVKM. Deletions cut 2 bases from V and 4 bases from J, with 18 bases between. The CDR3 covers 17 residues. CDR3: CASSLGVGLDGYNEQFF. The CDR3, as DNA: TGTGCCAGCAGTTTAGGGGTTGGGCTAGATGGTTACAATGAGCAGTTCTTC.

J is TRBJ2-6 and V is TRBV6-5, with D maybe TRBD2 (6 bases). Germline V CDR1 and CDR2: MNHEY, SVGAGI. The V end was cut by 7 bases, the J end by 0 bases, with 13 bases between. This CDR3 contains 16 residues. This CDR3 reads CASMAGRDSGANVLTF. CDR3 bases: TGTGCCAGCATGGCGGGACGGGACTCTGGGGCCAACGTCCTGACTTTC.

This clonotype was observed a handful of times. V and J are TRBV3-1 and TRBJ1-1; D not certain. The V gene lost 2 bases and the J gene lost 4 bases, with 8 bases spanning the gap. The germline gives CDR1 LGHDT, CDR2 YNNKEL (reference sequence). The CDR3 totals 13 residues. The CDR3 region is CASSQSPRTEAFF. CDR3 sequence (DNA): TGTGCCAGCAGCCAATCGCCGCGCACTGAAGCTTTCTTT.

This clonotype was picked up one time. This sequence joins TRBV14 and TRBJ2-7; 13 nucleotides align to TRBD2. Germline loops: CDR1 SGHDN, CDR2 FVKESK. The CDR3 covers 16 residues. The trim removed 4 bases at V and 7 bases at J, leaving 10 bases unmatched. The DNA for the CDR3 is TGTGCCAGCAGCCCTAGGACTAGCGGGAGTTTGGGTGAGCAGTACTTC. This translates into CASSPRTSGSLGEQYF.

The chain uses TRBV5-6 and TRBJ2-7; D possibly corresponds to TRBD2 (5 bases). There are 13 residues in the CDR3. Trimming removed 5 bases from V and 7 bases from J, with 16 bases in between. CDR1 and CDR2 from the germline V gene are SGHDT and YYEEEE. The chain's CDR3 is CASSPGPRGEQYF. The CDR3 nucleotides read TGTGCCAGCAGTCCCGGCCCACGGGGAGAGCAGTACTTC.

CDR3 residues: CASSLDFFWLAGIYNEQFF. In DNA form, the CDR3 reads TGTGCCAGCAGTTTAGATTTTTTTTGGCTAGCGGGAATCTACAATGAGCAGTTCTTC. The chain has TRBV12-3 or TRBV12-4 and TRBJ2-1; the match to TRBD2 covers 9 bases. CDR3 length: 19 residues. Trimming took 1 base from V and 3 from J; bases not matched to a gene: 13.

The rearrangement joins TRBV20-1 to TRBJ2-7; D call uncertain. Germline values: CDR1 DFQATT, CDR2 SNEGSKA (reference sequence). The CDR3 runs to 12 residues. Trimming removed 3 bases at V and 3 bases at J, with 9 bases between. The CDR3 protein is CSASFPLYEQYF. CDR3 in DNA: TGCAGTGCTAGTTTTCCACTCTACGAGCAGTACTTC.

This clonotype was picked up a small number of times. The genes are TRBV29-1 and TRBJ2-7, with 9 bases matching TRBD1. Losses at the gene ends were 3 bases for V and 2 bases for J; bases not matched to a gene: 5. Germline loops: CDR1 SQVTM, CDR2 ANQGSEA. The CDR3 totals 14 residues. The CDR3: CSVEGTGGTYEQYF. CDR3 bases: TGCAGCGTTGAGGGTACAGGGGGCACCTACGAGCAGTACTTC.

This chain joins TRBV5-4 and TRBJ2-7, with 7 bases matching TRBD1. The germline V gene has CDR1 SGHNT and CDR2 YYREEE (reference sequence). With 4 bases clipped from V and 2 bases from J, the junction kept 15 bases outside the gene matches. This CDR3 comprises 17 residues. This CDR3 is CASSRPGRTGAPYEQYF. The DNA for the CDR3 is TGTGCCAGCAGCCGACCGGGCCGGACAGGAGCACCCTACGAGCAGTACTTC.

Of note for this clonotype: The germline gene is not matched at one end of the junction; a read error may be the cause. This chain connects TRBV29-1 to TRBJ2-3; TRBD2 is a possible D gene (6 bases). CDR1 and CDR2 from the germline V gene are SQVTM and ANQGSEA. The CDR3 runs 12 residues. This CDR3 is CSVEVGGDAQYF. In nucleotides, the CDR3 is TGCAGCGTTGAAGTCGGGGGAGATGCGCAGTATTTT.

This clonotype was observed a few times. The genes are TRBV27 and TRBJ2-3; a weak D match, TRBD2 (6 bases). The V gene lost 4 bases and the J gene lost 14 bases, with 16 bases spanning the gap. Germline-derived CDR1 and CDR2 are MNHEY and SMNVEV (reference sequence). The CDR3 has 12 amino acids. The CDR3 sequence: CASSSNGGYAYF. The CDR3 DNA sequence: TGTGCCAGCAGTTCAAACGGGGGATACGCGTATTTT.

This chain joins TRBV5-1 and TRBJ1-1; D might be TRBD1 (6 bases). Between the trimmed V and J ends, which lost 3 bases and 7 bases, there was a span of 22 bases. Germline CDR1 reads SGHRS; CDR2 reads YFSETQ. This CDR3 is built from 16 residues. The DNA for the CDR3 is TGCGCCAGCAGCTGGGGGCCGGACAATTGGATACGTGAAGCTTTCTTT. Protein: CASSWGPDNWIREAFF.

This clonotype was counted only a few times. V usage is TRBV7-8 and J usage is TRBJ2-7; a possible D gene is TRBD2 (5 bases). This CDR3 has 18 residues. Germline V lookup: CDR1 SGHVS, CDR2 FQNEAQ. V was shortened by 3 bases and J by 4 bases, with 25 bases between the two germline ends. The DNA for the CDR3 is TGTGCCAGCAGCTTGGTACCTCTTGGGAGCGCGGTCGGTTACGAGCAGTACTTC. It translates to CASSLVPLGSAVGYEQYF. Full variable domain (missing parts from reference TRBV7-8 and TRBJ2-7): GAGVSQSPRYKVAKRGQDVALRCDPISGHVSLFWYQQALGQGPEFLTYFQNEAQLDKSGLPSDRFFAERPEGSVSTLKIQRTQQEDSAVYLCASSLVPLGSAVGYEQYFGPGTRLTVT.

This clonotype was observed a few times. V gene TRBV20-1 combines with J gene TRBJ2-4; D unclear. The CDR3 spans 15 residues. Germline V gene lookup returns CDR1 DFQATT and CDR2 SNEGSKA (reference sequence). V was clipped by 2 bases and J by 0 bases, with 11 bases between them. The CDR3 here is CSARTGFLAKNIQYF. The CDR3 DNA follows: TGCAGTGCTAGAACCGGGTTCCTAGCCAAAAACATTCAGTACTTC.

With regard to this clonotype: Germline and junction disagree at one end, which may indicate a read error. The CDR3 bases are TGTGCCAGCGGCTTAGCCCAAGCGGGAGGCTACGAGCAGTACTTC. Translation gives CASGLAQAGGYEQYF. The J gene is TRBJ2-7, the V gene TRBV11-2; 9 positions agree with TRBD2. Looked up from germline, CDR1 is SGHAT and CDR2 is FQNNGV. The CDR3 consists of 15 residues.

The V and J genes are TRBV12-3 or TRBV12-4 and TRBJ2-7; D is ambiguous. The CDR3 is 15 residues long. Trimming removed 3 bases at V and 4 bases at J, with 16 bases between. CDR3 in amino acids: CASSLMAGLRYEQYF. In nucleotides, the CDR3 is TGTGCCAGCAGTTTGATGGCCGGATTACGGTACGAGCAGTACTTC.

This clonotype was seen only a few times. The chain uses TRBV6-6 and TRBJ1-4; D call uncertain. V was shortened by 7 bases and J by 0 bases, with 9 bases between the two germline ends. The CDR3 is 14 amino acids. Germline V lookup: CDR1 MNHNY, CDR2 SVGAGI (reference sequence). DNA of the CDR3: TGTGCCAGCAAATCAGAAGCAACTAATGAAAAACTGTTTTTT. Protein: CASKSEATNEKLFF.

Many counts were recorded for this clonotype. The chain employs TRBV15 and TRBJ2-5, with 10 bases aligning to TRBD1. Germline V gene sequence: CDR1 LNHNV, CDR2 YYDKDF (reference sequence). This CDR3 is built from 15 residues. V dropped 3 bases and J dropped 5; count of bases not matched to a gene: 6. CDR3 in DNA: TGTGCCACCAGCAGTTGGACAGGGGGTACGGAGACCCAGTACTTC. Residues: CATSSWTGGTETQYF.

V is TRBV25-1 and J is TRBJ2-7; D is ambiguous. CDR3 length: 13 residues. Trimming shortened V by 3 bases and J by 3 bases, and 9 bases separated the two germline ends. Germline CDR1 is MGHDK and CDR2 is SYGVNS. As DNA, the CDR3 is TGTGCCAGCAGTGATCCACCGGACTACGAGCAGTACTTC. Protein: CASSDPPDYEQYF.

The chain is built from TRBV28 and TRBJ1-2; D ambiguous. The V end lost 2 bases, the J end lost 6 bases, and 10 bases lay between the germline ends. CDR1 and CDR2 (germline): MDHEN, SYDVKM. The CDR3 covers 13 residues. This CDR3 reads CASSLARNNGYTF. DNA of the CDR3: TGTGCCAGCAGTTTAGCCAGGAATAATGGCTACACCTTC.